This is a list of T cell receptor beta chains from one sample in a study of blood T cell repertoires in COVID-19. The method was immunoSEQ multiplex PCR; TCRdb's version includes in-frame clones alone and lacks a portion of them. Seen here are around 200,000 clones, roughly 86% observed once, and the top ten hold about 3.5%. Sequencing was carried out using peripheral blood. The origin of the receptors is a man between 65 and 85 years old with acute or convalescent COVID-19. Both conserved end residues are trimmed from each CDR3.

V gene,CDR3 length,J gene,CDR3 protein
TRBV2,9,TRBJ1-4,ASSATGKLF
TRBV10-3,12,TRBJ1-5,AISGTGGNQPQH
TRBV10-1,13,TRBJ1-4,ASSGRTGRNEKLF
TRBV9,13,TRBJ1-6,ASSAGQGDNSPLH
TRBV28,17,TRBJ2-1,ASSLLSPHSGTGDNEQF
TRBV10-3,12,TRBJ2-5,AISESAGQETQY
TRBV27,13,TRBJ2-3,ASSSGHPSTDTQY
TRBV18,14,TRBJ2-3,ASSPVGTSSTDTQY
TRBV6-2/TRBV6-3,13,TRBJ1-6,ASSHRDRGNSPLH
TRBV3-1/TRBV3-2,12,TRBJ2-3,ASSPGSGTDTQY
TRBV29-1,13,TRBJ2-7,SARGPGADSYEQY
TRBV29-1,7,TRBJ1-2,SYRAGYT
TRBV11-2,14,TRBJ2-4,ASSPDSPLAKNIQY
TRBV24-1,16,TRBJ1-1,ATSDLPRIDRSNTEAF
TRBV5-8,11,TRBJ1-5,ASSLGGGQPQH
TRBV9,10,TRBJ1-3,ASSVAGNTIY
TRBV29-1,10,TRBJ1-1,SVRRWDTEAF
TRBV2,12,TRBJ1-5,ASRPSRTNQPQH
TRBV29-1,15,TRBJ2-1,SVSGAGATSSYNEQF
TRBV5-5,15,TRBJ2-3,ASSLVGSTEVEDTQY
TRBV4-3,12,TRBJ1-2,ASRKDWGTNGYT
TRBV9,13,TRBJ2-7,ASSPRTGGTNEQY
TRBV28,10,TRBJ1-3,ATTGAGNTIY
TRBV3-1/TRBV3-2,12,TRBJ2-7,ASSQRTGGYEQY
TRBV30,12,TRBJ1-4,AWSPGQGTEKLF
TRBV7-9,12,TRBJ1-4,ASSYSGGLEKLF
TRBV7-2,12,TRBJ2-7,ASRRRTGTYEQY
TRBV18,11,TRBJ1-1,ASSRSRDTEAF
TRBV7-7,10,TRBJ2-5,ASSPLAETQY
TRBV30,16,TRBJ1-5,AWSARDRHLFSNQPQH
TRBV4-3,16,TRBJ1-1,ASSQETWGDWGNTEAF
TRBV6-4,12,TRBJ1-4,ASGDCATNEKLF
TRBV15,10,TRBJ2-2,ATSRAAGELF
TRBV5-1,13,TRBJ2-7,ASSPAGTADYEQY
TRBV5-5,14,TRBJ1-3,ASTWDPTGGGNTIY
TRBV7-2,11,TRBJ1-4,ASSLGMEEKLF
TRBV7-2,12,TRBJ2-7,ASSYRTGGHEQY
TRBV6-5,13,TRBJ1-4,ASSPLGGANEKLF
TRBV7-2,12,TRBJ1-4,ASSLSATNEKLF
TRBV5-4,12,TRBJ2-5,ASSSGGAWETQY
TRBV27,12,TRBJ2-1,ASSFRSGSDEQF
TRBV6-5,11,TRBJ1-1,ASSIGTVTEAF
TRBV27,14,TRBJ2-2,ASSSSRGGKTGELF
TRBV28,12,TRBJ1-1,ASWGVRSLQRAF
TRBV18,13,TRBJ1-1,ASSPNGGRYTEAF
TRBV28,10,TRBJ1-4,ARDGGGEKLF
TRBV6-1,14,TRBJ1-2,ASSVSQGALNYGYT
TRBV2,11,TRBJ1-2,ASRDRGRGGYT
TRBV30,11,TRBJ2-1,AWVRGFYNEQF
TRBV5-1,9,TRBJ2-3,ASSLSDTQY
TRBV5-1,14,TRBJ2-1,ASSSSLDSSYNEQF
TRBV28,11,TRBJ1-2,ASSLRGFYGYT
TRBV29-1,9,TRBJ2-7,SALTRGEQY
TRBV3-1/TRBV3-2,14,TRBJ2-1,ASSLLTSGGANEQF
TRBV15,13,TRBJ1-5,ATSRDRTASQPQH
TRBV12-1,14,TRBJ2-1,ASSPSGRGSGNEQF
TRBV6-2/TRBV6-3,13,TRBJ1-1,ASSYLGQKNTEAF